This note documents a single T cell receptor beta chain sequence. Its antigen is not identified. Other DNA sequences within the sample encode an identical CDR3. Each population that was sorted was more than 95% pure. The data belong to a study of beta chain features in type 1 diabetes. General study results and limits: Lower insertion and higher deletion counts appeared at VDJ junctions in type 1 diabetes patients. Equally in patients and controls, PCR might preferentially amplify shorter templates. A moderate, significant TCRB CDR3 shortening appeared in type 1 diabetes across four CD4+ subsets.

Isolated RNA was reverse transcribed in full, so expressed TCRB transcripts were sequenced. Method: immunoSEQ multiplex PCR; TCRdb's copy keeps in-frame clones and lacks some. The repertoire consists of 600,000 to 700,000 clones, with around 11% occurring once and the leading ten covering around 0.12%. This CDR3 contains 12 residues. CDR1 is SGHRS and CDR2 is YFSETQ in the germline V gene. The germline V and J ends were trimmed by 0 bases and 0 bases, with 1 base remaining between them. The specimen sequenced was naive CD4+ T cells from blood. V gene TRBV5-1 combines with J gene TRBJ2-7; D is unclear. The receptor was isolated from a young man with type 1 diabetes. Here the CDR3 reads CASSLVSYEQYF. The CDR3 DNA is TGCGCCAGCAGCTTGGTCTCCTACGAGCAGTACTTC. Full variable domain (remainder filled in from reference TRBV5-1 and TRBJ2-7): KAGVTQTPRYLIKTRGQQVTLSCSPISGHRSVSWYQQTPGQGLQFLFEYFSETQRNKGNFPGRFSGRQFSNSRSEMNVSTLELGDSALYLCASSLVSYEQYFGPGTRLTVT.